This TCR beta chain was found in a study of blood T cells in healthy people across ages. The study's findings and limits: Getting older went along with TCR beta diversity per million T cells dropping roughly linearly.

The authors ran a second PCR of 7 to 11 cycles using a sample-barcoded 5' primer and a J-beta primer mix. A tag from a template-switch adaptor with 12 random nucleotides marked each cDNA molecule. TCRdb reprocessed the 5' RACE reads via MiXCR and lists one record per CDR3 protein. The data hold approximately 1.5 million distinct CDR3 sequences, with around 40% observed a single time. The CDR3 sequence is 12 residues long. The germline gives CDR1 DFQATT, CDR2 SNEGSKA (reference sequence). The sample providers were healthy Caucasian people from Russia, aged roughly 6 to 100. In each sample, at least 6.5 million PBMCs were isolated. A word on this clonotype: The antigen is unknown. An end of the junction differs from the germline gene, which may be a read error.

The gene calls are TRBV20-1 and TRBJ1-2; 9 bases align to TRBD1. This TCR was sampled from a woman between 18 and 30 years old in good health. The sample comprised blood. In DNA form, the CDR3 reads TGCAGTGCTCGGGACAGGGCATATGACTACACCTTC. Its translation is CSARDRAYDYTF.